Each of the 27 T cell receptor beta chains below was sequenced from the same sample in a study of T-cell reconstitution after alpha-beta-depleted transplantation in children. Unique molecular identifiers were built into the TCRbeta library. Each CDR3 protein is one row after TCRdb ran MiXCR on the PCR reads. This sample has hundreds of thousands of distinct CDR3 sequences, with less than 20% found just once. Material: PBMCs, mostly from graft donor cells, obtained 360 days after TCRalphabeta/CD19-depleted stem cell transplant. The receptors shown here come from a male patient aged 10 to 17 who had a stem cell transplant for acute lymphoblastic leukemia, so the T cells may come from the graft donor.

This clonotype was detected a few times. The chain carries TRBV4-1 and TRBJ2-1; 8 nucleotides match TRBD2. The CDR3 spans 17 residues. Unmatched junction bases numbered 14, after V lost 0 bases and J lost 10 bases. Per the germline V gene, CDR1 is MGHRA and CDR2 is YSYEKL. CDR3 amino acids: CASSQDLGGLDPREQFF. The DNA for the CDR3 is TGCGCCAGCAGCCAAGATCTAGGGGGACTAGACCCGAGGGAGCAGTTCTTC.

This clonotype was seen repeatedly, ten times or more. V gene TRBV7-3 combines with J gene TRBJ2-2; D is tentatively TRBD1 or TRBD2 (6 bases each). Trimming removed 3 bases at V and 7 bases at J, with 18 bases between. Germline V CDR1 and CDR2: SGHTA, FQGTGA. The CDR3 extends over 16 amino acids. CDR3 nucleotides: TGTGCCAGCAGCTTCCTCGCGGGACAAACGGGCGGGGAGCTGTTTTTT. It encodes CASSFLAGQTGGELFF.

The gene calls are TRBV27 and TRBJ2-5; D not certain. The germline V gene has CDR1 MNHEY and CDR2 SMNVEV (reference sequence). V was clipped by 8 bases and J by 4 bases, with 14 bases between them. This CDR3 is built from 13 residues. The chain's CDR3 is CASGFTRLETQYF. CDR3 DNA sequence: TGTGCCAGCGGATTTACGAGGTTAGAGACCCAGTACTTC.

CDR3 sequence (DNA): TGTGCCAGCAGTTATACCAGGGGTTCAACCGGGGAGCTGTTTTTT. Translated: CASSYTRGSTGELFF. The chain links TRBV2 to TRBJ2-2; maybe TRBD1 (6 bases). Germline V gene data show CDR1 as SNHLY and CDR2 as FYNNEI. The V and J ends lost 5 bases and 5 bases respectively, with 15 bases between them. The CDR3 consists of 15 residues.

This clonotype has only a few counts. This chain links TRBV15 with TRBJ2-3; 7 positions match TRBD1. From germline, CDR1 is LNHNV and CDR2 YYDKDF (reference sequence). V was clipped by 0 bases and J by 2 bases; unmatched bases: 8. The CDR3 loop spans 17 amino acids. The CDR3, as DNA: TGTGCCACCAGCAGAGATTCAAGGGGGCGCTCCACAGATACGCAGTATTTT. This gives the protein CATSRDSRGRSTDTQYF.

CDR3 sequence: CSATDVVRGRAWEQYF. CDR3 bases: TGCAGTGCTACCGATGTAGTCCGCGGGAGGGCTTGGGAGCAGTACTTC. V gene TRBV20-1 combines with J gene TRBJ2-7, with 9 positions matching TRBD2. This CDR3 region has 16 residues. In germline, CDR1 is DFQATT, CDR2 SNEGSKA (reference sequence). The V gene end was trimmed by 4 bases and the J gene end by 7 bases; junction bases not matched to a gene: 17.

At least ten counts were recorded for this clonotype. The genes are TRBV2 and TRBJ1-1; no firm D call. The CDR3 runs 14 residues. Trimming stripped 8 bases from V and 0 bases from J, with 13 bases between. The germline V gene encodes CDR1 SNHLY and CDR2 FYNNEI. CDR3 nucleotide sequence: TGTGCCAGCGCCTCCTTTAAGCTGAACACTGAAGCTTTCTTT. It codes for CASASFKLNTEAFF.

In its sample, this clonotype was seen a few times. The chain links TRBV5-5 to TRBJ2-3; TRBD1 aligns across 8 bases. Germline CDR1 and CDR2: SGHKS and YYEKEE (reference sequence). The CDR3 spans 15 residues. After removal of 3 bases from V and 2 bases from J, the junction contained 5 bases not matched to a gene. CDR3 bases: TGTGCCAGCAGCTGGGACAGGACTGACACAGATACGCAGTATTTT. It yields the protein CASSWDRTDTDTQYF.

A few counts support this clonotype. This chain uses TRBV10-3 with TRBJ2-7; D possibly corresponds to TRBD2 (5 bases). Germline V gene data show CDR1 as ENHRY and CDR2 as SYGVKD. V gave up 7 bases and J gave up 3 bases, with 13 bases separating them. The CDR3 covers 13 residues. The DNA of the CDR3 is TGTGCCATCACGGACTCCAGGAGCTACGAGCAGTACTTC. Protein sequence: CAITDSRSYEQYF.

In its sample, this clonotype was seen a few times. This chain's CDR3 is CSARVTRNEQFF. CDR3 coding DNA: TGCAGTGCTAGGGTGACTCGCAATGAGCAGTTCTTC. The chain combines TRBV20-1 with TRBJ2-1; no definite D call. Germline CDR1 and CDR2: DFQATT and SNEGSKA (reference sequence). CDR3 length: 12 residues. Deletions cut 3 bases from V and 6 bases from J, with 9 bases between.

The chain combines TRBV15 with TRBJ1-2; a weak D match, TRBD1 (6 bases). The CDR3 is made up of 14 amino acids. From germline, CDR1 is LNHNV and CDR2 YYDKDF (reference sequence). V shed 0 bases and J shed 5 bases, with 10 bases lying between them. The CDR3 spells CATSRDRTVYGYTF. The DNA for the CDR3 is TGTGCCACCAGCAGAGATAGGACAGTTTATGGCTACACCTTC.

In its sample, this clonotype was seen many times. The chain carries TRBV7-9 and TRBJ2-1; 8 bases map to TRBD2. CDR1 and CDR2 (germline): SEHNR, FQNEAQ (reference sequence). J gave up 11 bases and V 5 bases, and 8 bases lay outside the gene matches. The CDR3 extends over 13 amino acids. The chain's CDR3 is CASSPDISGKQFF. CDR3 bases: TGTGCCAGCAGCCCGGACATTAGCGGGAAGCAGTTCTTC.

This clonotype was picked up one time. The rearrangement links TRBV20-1 to TRBJ1-5; D gene unclear. Germline CDR1 and CDR2: DFQATT and SNEGSKA (reference sequence). Trimming left V 3 bases short and J 0 bases short, with 12 bases between. This CDR3 is built from 15 residues. The DNA for the CDR3 is TGCAGTGCTAGCCCGTGGGGTTATAGCAATCAGCCCCAGCATTTT. Protein sequence: CSASPWGYSNQPQHF.

The rearrangement uses TRBV3-1 and TRBJ2-1, with 14 bases lining up with TRBD2. The CDR3 contains 18 residues. CDR1 is LGHDT, CDR2 YNNKEL, per germline (reference sequence). V shed 0 bases, J shed 5 bases, and the junction held 6 bases outside the gene matches. The CDR3: CASSQDQGLAGVHNEQFF. The CDR3 nucleotides are TGTGCCAGCAGCCAAGACCAGGGACTAGCGGGAGTCCACAATGAGCAGTTCTTC.

The rearrangement uses TRBV11-2 and TRBJ2-5, with 8 bases lining up with TRBD1. Trimming cost V 5 bases and J 5 bases; bases outside gene matches: 7. Germline V gene data show CDR1 as SGHAT and CDR2 as FQNNGV. CDR3 length equals 14 residues. In nucleotides, the CDR3 is TGTGCCAGCAGCCCAGACAGGGACAGGGAGACCCAGTACTTC. Translated: CASSPDRDRETQYF.

This clonotype was observed a handful of times. V usage is TRBV5-1 and J usage is TRBJ1-2, with D hard to call. The V gene lost 0 bases and the J gene lost 4 bases, with 13 bases spanning the gap. The germline CDR1 and CDR2 sequences are SGHRS and YFSETQ. CDR3 length: 15 residues. CDR3: CASSLARGGSYGYTF. The CDR3, as DNA: TGCGCCAGCAGCTTGGCGCGGGGAGGAAGCTATGGCTACACCTTC.

The rearrangement links TRBV7-3 to TRBJ2-5; 9 bases match TRBD1. Germline V gene sequence: CDR1 SGHTA, CDR2 FQGTGA. CDR3 length: 18 residues. V was clipped by 0 bases and J by 3 bases; unmatched bases: 11. The DNA for the CDR3 is TGTGCCAGCAGCTTAACGACAGGGGGACCTCCTTCCGAAGAGACCCAGTACTTC. It is translated as CASSLTTGGPPSEETQYF. The variable domain in full, completed from reference TRBV7-3 and TRBJ2-5, reads GAGVSQTPSNKVTEKGKYVELRCDPISGHTALYWYRQSLGQGPEFLIYFQGTGAADDSGLPNDRFFAVRPEGSVSTLKIQRTERGDSAVYLCASSLTTGGPPSEETQYFGPGTRLLVL.

This chain links TRBV10-3 with TRBJ2-1; D tentatively reads TRBD1 or TRBD2 (7 bases each). V was shortened by 8 bases and J by 6 bases, with 17 bases between the two germline ends. This CDR3 has 14 amino acids. Germline CDR1 and CDR2: ENHRY and SYGVKD. CDR3 amino acids: CAIEGGGAANEQFF. Here the CDR3 DNA reads TGTGCCATCGAGGGAGGGGGCGCTGCCAATGAGCAGTTCTTC.

This chain connects TRBV7-9 to TRBJ2-7, with D unclear. Per germline, CDR1 SEHNR and CDR2 FQNEAQ (reference sequence). V was clipped by 3 bases and J by 3 bases, with 12 bases between them. The CDR3 covers 14 residues. The DNA for the CDR3 is TGTGCCAGCAGCTTCTTAGGGCAGAACTACGAGCAGTACTTC. Residues: CASSFLGQNYEQYF.

V gene TRBV9 combines with J gene TRBJ2-1, with 8 bases that match TRBD2. The CDR3 is made up of 17 amino acids. V dropped 3 bases and J dropped 0; count of bases not matched to a gene: 8. Germline V CDR1 and CDR2: SGDLS, YYNGEE. CDR3 in amino acids: CASSGSIAGSSYNEQFF. CDR3 bases: TGTGCCAGCAGCGGTTCGATAGCGGGGAGCTCCTACAATGAGCAGTTCTTC. Combining the CDR3 with reference TRBV9 and TRBJ2-1 gives the whole variable domain DSGVTQTPKHLITATGQRVTLRCSPRSGDLSVYWYQQSLDQGLQFLIQYYNGEERAKGNILERFSAQQFPDLHSELNLSSLELGDSALYFCASSGSIAGSSYNEQFFGPGTRLTVL.

The chain recombines TRBV10-3 with TRBJ2-6, with TRBD1 as a possible D gene (5 bases). This CDR3 comprises 19 residues. V was clipped by 2 bases and J by 0 bases, with 17 bases between them. Per the germline V gene, CDR1 is ENHRY and CDR2 is SYGVKD. The CDR3 DNA reads TGTGCCATCAGTGAGGGCAGGGTAAACCTATTCTCTGGGGCCAACGTCCTGACTTTC. Its protein is CAISEGRVNLFSGANVLTF.

This clonotype was picked up a small number of times. This sequence joins TRBV12-3 or TRBV12-4 and TRBJ2-1; no definite D call. The CDR3 has 14 residues. V lost 6 bases to trimming and J lost 4 bases, with 13 bases between them. The CDR3 here is CASRTLGSYNEQFF. The DNA for the CDR3 is TGTGCCAGCAGGACCTTGGGTTCTTACAATGAGCAGTTCTTC.

This clonotype was counted only a few times. The chain has TRBV3-1 and TRBJ1-5; 7 bases align to TRBD1. The V and J ends lost 1 base and 4 bases, in that order; junction bases with no gene match: 4. Germline V CDR1 and CDR2: LGHDT, YNNKEL (reference sequence). CDR3 length: 15 amino acids. CDR3 residues: CASSQATGVNQPQHF. CDR3 sequence (DNA): TGTGCCAGCAGCCAAGCCACAGGGGTGAATCAGCCCCAGCATTTT. Combining the CDR3 with reference TRBV3-1 and TRBJ1-5 gives the whole variable domain DTAVSQTPKYLVTQMGNDKSIKCEQNLGHDTMYWYKQDSKKFLKIMFSYNNKELIINETVPNRFSPKSPDKAHLNLHINSLELGDSAVYFCASSQATGVNQPQHFGDGTRLSIL.

There are many counts of this clonotype. The rearrangement joins TRBV5-1 to TRBJ1-2; possible D gene TRBD1, 5 bases. CDR3 length: 15 amino acids. Germline V gene lookup returns CDR1 SGHRS and CDR2 YFSETQ. Trimming left V 2 bases short and J 2 bases short, with 13 bases between. The CDR3 DNA reads as TGCGCCAGCAGCTTTGCCAGGGCAAAGAACTATGGCTACACCTTC. Protein sequence: CASSFARAKNYGYTF.

This clonotype showed up many times. The CDR3 loop is CASSLALLAGRTGELFF. In DNA form, the CDR3 reads TGTGCCAGCAGCTTAGCGCTCCTAGCGGGAAGGACCGGGGAGCTGTTTTTT. V is TRBV7-6 and J is TRBJ2-2; 9 bases align to TRBD2. Germline lookup yields CDR1 SGHVS and CDR2 FNYEAQ. The V and J ends lost 0 bases and 5 bases, in that order; junction bases with no gene match: 7. The CDR3 runs 17 residues.

The J gene is TRBJ2-2, the V gene TRBV27; TRBD2 is a possible D gene (6 bases). The CDR3 sequence is 15 residues long. Trimming pared 2 bases from V and 1 base from J, leaving 8 bases between. Germline V gene data show CDR1 as MNHEY and CDR2 as SMNVEV (reference sequence). CDR3 bases: TGTGCCAGCAGTTTACTTAGCGGGAACACCGGGGAGCTGTTTTTT. Translation gives CASSLLSGNTGELFF.

V gene TRBV20-1 combines with J gene TRBJ2-1; 11 bases agree with TRBD2. CDR1 is DFQATT and CDR2 is SNEGSKA in the germline V gene (reference sequence). The CDR3 is 15 residues long. With 5 bases clipped from V and 3 bases from J, the junction kept 6 bases outside the gene matches. The CDR3 bases are TGCAGTGCTTACTCTACTAGCGGGAGCTACAATGAGCAGTTCTTC. Translated, it gives CSAYSTSGSYNEQFF.